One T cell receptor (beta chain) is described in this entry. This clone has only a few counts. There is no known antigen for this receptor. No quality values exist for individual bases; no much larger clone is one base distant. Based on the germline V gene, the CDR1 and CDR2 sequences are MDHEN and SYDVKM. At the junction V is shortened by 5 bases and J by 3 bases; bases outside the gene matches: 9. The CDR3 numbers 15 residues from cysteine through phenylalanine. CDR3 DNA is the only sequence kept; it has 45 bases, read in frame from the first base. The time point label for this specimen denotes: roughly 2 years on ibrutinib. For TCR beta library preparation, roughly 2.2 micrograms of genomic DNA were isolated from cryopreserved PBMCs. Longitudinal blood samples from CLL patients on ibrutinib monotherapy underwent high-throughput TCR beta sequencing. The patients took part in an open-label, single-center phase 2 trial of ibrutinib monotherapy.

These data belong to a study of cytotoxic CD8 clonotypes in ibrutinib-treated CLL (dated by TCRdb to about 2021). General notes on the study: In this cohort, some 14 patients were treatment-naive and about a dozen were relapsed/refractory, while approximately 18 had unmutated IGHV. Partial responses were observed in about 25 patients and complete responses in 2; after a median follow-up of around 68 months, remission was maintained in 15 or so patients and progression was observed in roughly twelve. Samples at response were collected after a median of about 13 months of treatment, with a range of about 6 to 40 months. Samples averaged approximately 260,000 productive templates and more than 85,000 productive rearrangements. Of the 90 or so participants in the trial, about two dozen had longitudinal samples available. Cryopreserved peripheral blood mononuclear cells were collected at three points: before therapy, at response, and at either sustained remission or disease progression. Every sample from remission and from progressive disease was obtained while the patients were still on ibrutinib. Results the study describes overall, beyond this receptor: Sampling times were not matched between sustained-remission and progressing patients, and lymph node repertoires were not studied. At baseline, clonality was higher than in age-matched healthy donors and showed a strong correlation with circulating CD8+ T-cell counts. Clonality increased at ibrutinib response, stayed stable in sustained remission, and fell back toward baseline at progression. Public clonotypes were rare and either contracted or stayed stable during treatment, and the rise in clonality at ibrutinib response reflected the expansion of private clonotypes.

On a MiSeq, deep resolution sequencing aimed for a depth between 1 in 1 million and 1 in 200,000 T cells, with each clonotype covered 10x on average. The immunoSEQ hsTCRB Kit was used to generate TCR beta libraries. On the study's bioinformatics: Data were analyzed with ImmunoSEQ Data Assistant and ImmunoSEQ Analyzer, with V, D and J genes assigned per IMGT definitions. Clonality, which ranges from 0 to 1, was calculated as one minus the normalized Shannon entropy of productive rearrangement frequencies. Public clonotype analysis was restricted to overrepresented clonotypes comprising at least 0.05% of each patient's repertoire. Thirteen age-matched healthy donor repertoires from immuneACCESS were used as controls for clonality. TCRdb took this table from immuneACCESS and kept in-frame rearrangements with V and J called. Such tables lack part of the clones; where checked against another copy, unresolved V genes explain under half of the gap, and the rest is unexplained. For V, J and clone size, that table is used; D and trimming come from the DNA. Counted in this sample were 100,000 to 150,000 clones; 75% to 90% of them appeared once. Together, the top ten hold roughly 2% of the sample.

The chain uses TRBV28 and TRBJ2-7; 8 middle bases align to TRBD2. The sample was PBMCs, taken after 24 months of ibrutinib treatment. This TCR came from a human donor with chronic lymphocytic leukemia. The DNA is TGTGCCAGCAGTCCTTCGGGACTAGGTAGCTACGAGCAGTACTTC. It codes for CASSPSGLGSYEQYF.